These T cell receptor beta chains were read from a single sample in a study of T cell changes during pregnancy in multiple sclerosis. This table comes from immunoSEQ multiplex PCR, and its TCRdb copy is limited to in-frame clones, with some not included. This table holds tens of thousands of clones, around 90% found once. Source: peripheral blood, taken in the first trimester of pregnancy. The receptors were gathered from a female donor in good health, enrolled as a control in a pregnancy study. Both conserved end residues are part of each CDR3. The order of the fields is clone size, D gene, V gene, J gene, CDR3 DNA, CDR3 protein. The D gene is left open where the match is weak. Clone size is given for some rows only: seen once, a few or many times, or a class if the clone is expanded.

NA	TRBD2	TRBV2	TRBJ2-3	TGTGCCAGCAGTGAAGCGCTTCGGCGGGAGACAGATACGCAGTATTTT	CASSEALRRETDTQYF
NA	NA	TRBV11-3	TRBJ2-7	TGTGCCAGCAGCTTAAATTCACCGGACGAGCAGTACTTC	CASSLNSPDEQYF
NA	TRBD1	TRBV27	TRBJ1-1	TGTGCCAGCAGTCGGGACAGGGGCACTGAAGCTTTCTTT	CASSRDRGTEAFF
NA	TRBD1	TRBV19	TRBJ1-5	TGTGCCAGTACGTTTCTCGGACAGGGTGTTCAGCCCCAGCATTTT	CASTFLGQGVQPQHF
NA	TRBD2	TRBV7-9	TRBJ2-1	TGTGCCAGCAGCCCCTCTCGGACTAGCGGGGAATACAATGAGCAGTTCTTC	CASSPSRTSGEYNEQFF
NA	TRBD2	TRBV15	TRBJ2-1	TGTGCCACCAGCAGACTAGCGGGAGGGTCTTACAATGAGCAGTTCTTC	CATSRLAGGSYNEQFF
NA	TRBD1	TRBV2	TRBJ2-7	TGTGCCAGCAGTGAATCCCTCGGGACAGGCAGTTGGAGCTACGAGCAGTACTTC	CASSESLGTGSWSYEQYF
NA	TRBD2	TRBV11-2	TRBJ2-3	TGTGCCAGCAGCTTAGATATTGGCGGGAGAAGCACAGATACGCAGTATTTT	CASSLDIGGRSTDTQYF
NA	NA	TRBV28	TRBJ1-1	TGTGCCAGCAGTCCCCTAGGGGTAGGTACTGAAGCTTTCTTT	CASSPLGVGTEAFF
NA	NA	TRBV21-1	TRBJ2-3	TGTGCCAGCAGCTGCGCGGGTCCCACAGATACGCAGTATTTT	CASSCAGPTDTQYF
NA	TRBD1	TRBV19	TRBJ1-3	TGTGCCAGTAGTAGGAGGACAGGGGGCTCTGGAAACACCATATATTTT	CASSRRTGGSGNTIYF
NA	NA	TRBV19	TRBJ1-2	TGTGCCAGTAGTATTCCCCGGACAGTTATTTATGGCTACACCTTC	CASSIPRTVIYGYTF
NA	NA	TRBV30	TRBJ2-6	TGTGCCTGGAGTGTACGCGTTGGGGCCAACGTCCTGACTTTC	CAWSVRVGANVLTF
once	TRBD2	TRBV29-1	TRBJ2-5	TGCAGCGTTGAAGATAGCGGGGGGGCAGGGACCCAGTACTTC	CSVEDSGGAGTQYF
NA	NA	TRBV7-2	TRBJ2-1	TGTGCCAGCAGCTTACGGACAGTTAATGAGCAGTTCTTC	CASSLRTVNEQFF
NA	TRBD1	TRBV11-2	TRBJ2-1	TGTGCCAGCAGCCTAGGACAGGGGGCGCCGGATGAGCAGTTCTTC	CASSLGQGAPDEQFF
NA	TRBD1	TRBV5-4	TRBJ2-7	TGTGCCAGCAGCCCAGGACAGGTTACCTACGAGCAGTACTTC	CASSPGQVTYEQYF
NA	TRBD1	TRBV19	TRBJ1-1	TGTGCCAGTAGTAGATCCCTAATCACCGGGACAGTGCGGAACACTGAAGCTTTCTTT	CASSRSLITGTVRNTEAFF
once	NA	TRBV30	TRBJ1-5	TGTGCCTGGAGGTCCACGGGACGGGGACTCTATAGCAATCAGCCCCAGCATTTT	CAWRSTGRGLYSNQPQHF
NA	NA	TRBV5-6	TRBJ2-3	TGTGCCAGCAGCACAGGGTTCGATACGCAGTATTTT	CASSTGFDTQYF
NA	TRBD1	TRBV9	TRBJ1-1	TGTGCCAGCAGACTGGGACAGCAGAACACTGAAGCTTTCTTT	CASRLGQQNTEAFF
NA	NA	TRBV6-1	TRBJ2-7	TGTGCCAGCAGGAAGACCGACAGCTACGAGCAGTACTTC	CASRKTDSYEQYF
NA	NA	TRBV28	TRBJ2-5	TGTGCCAGCAGTTTCTCACACGCCCAAGAGACCCAGTACTTC	CASSFSHAQETQYF
NA	TRBD2	TRBV29-1	TRBJ2-5	TGCAGCGTTTCGGGTCGGGAGGGCAGACAAGAGACCCAGTACTTC	CSVSGREGRQETQYF
NA	NA	TRBV5-1	TRBJ2-1	TGCGCCAGCAGCCTTACGGTTATTGGACTACCTAACTACAATGAGCAGTTCTTC	CASSLTVIGLPNYNEQFF
NA	NA	TRBV19	TRBJ1-1	TGTGCCAGTAGTATTCGACAGGCCGGGAACACTGAAGCTTTCTTT	CASSIRQAGNTEAFF
NA	NA	TRBV9	TRBJ1-1	TGTGCCAGCACCCAAGGGGGGGATGGGGCTGAAGCTTTCTTT	CASTQGGDGAEAFF
NA	TRBD2	TRBV6-1	TRBJ2-7	TGTGCCAGCAGAATAGCGGGAGCGCCCTACGAGCAGTACTTC	CASRIAGAPYEQYF
NA	TRBD2	TRBV7-8	TRBJ2-3	TGTGCCAGCAGCTTAGGTGCGGGAGGGAGGACAGATACGCAGTATTTT	CASSLGAGGRTDTQYF
once	TRBD2	TRBV7-2	TRBJ2-5	TGTGCCAGCAGCTTAGGGCCGGGGGGGCCGACGTCGGAGACCCAGTACTTC	CASSLGPGGPTSETQYF
NA	NA	TRBV9	TRBJ2-2	TGTGCCAGCAGCGTAGATAGTAGGGGGCGGGGAGGCGCCACCGGGGAGCTGTTTTTT	CASSVDSRGRGGATGELFF
NA	TRBD1	TRBV19	TRBJ2-7	TGTGCCAGTAGTTTCCGGGACAGGTTATACGAGCAGTACTTC	CASSFRDRLYEQYF
NA	TRBD1	TRBV30	TRBJ1-6	TGTGCCTGGAGTAGAGGACAGGGGAATTCACCCCTCCACTTT	CAWSRGQGNSPLHF
NA	TRBD1	TRBV5-5	TRBJ1-5	TGTGCCAGCAGCACCGCGGACAGGGGAGGTGGTCAGCCCCAGCATTTT	CASSTADRGGGQPQHF
NA	NA	TRBV5-6	TRBJ1-3	TGTGCCAGCAGCTTGGAGGTTGGCAGGGTCTCAGGAAACACCATATATTTT	CASSLEVGRVSGNTIYF
NA	NA	TRBV11-2	TRBJ1-5	TGTGCCAGCAGCTCGGGGCAGGGCGAGGGGGGCAATCAGCCCCAGCATTTT	CASSSGQGEGGNQPQHF
NA	NA	TRBV11-2	TRBJ1-1	TGTGCCAGCAGCTTGGGAGGGGGGGTTGACACTGAAGCTTTCTTT	CASSLGGGVDTEAFF
NA	NA	TRBV28	TRBJ1-5	TGTGCCAGCAGTTGGCCGGGGGGCGCTGGCAATCAGCCCCAGCATTTT	CASSWPGGAGNQPQHF
NA	NA	TRBV25-1	TRBJ2-1	TGTGCCAGCTACTACTACAATGAGCAGTTCTTC	CASYYYNEQFF
NA	TRBD2	TRBV7-2	TRBJ2-7	TGTGCCAGCAGCCCCGAGGGGAGGGGTAGGCCAGCCTACGAGCAGTACTTC	CASSPEGRGRPAYEQYF